The 4 T cell receptor beta chains in this list originate from one sample, sequenced in a study of blood T cell repertoires in COVID-19 (dated by TCRdb to 2018 to 2020). Libraries were prepared through the immunoSEQ multiplex PCR assay. Not all clones reach the TCRdb copy of this immuneACCESS table, which keeps in-frame sequences only. Checked studies attribute under half of the gap to unresolved V genes and leave the rest unexplained. Counted in this sample were fewer than 350,000 clones; 80% to 85% of them appeared once. The ten largest clones add up to 2.5% to 3% of the sample. The sample taken for sequencing was peripheral blood. The receptors come from an older woman with active or convalescent COVID-19.

The J gene is TRBJ1-6, the V gene TRBV9; D remains unclear. V was trimmed by 3 bases and J by 1 base, leaving 14 bases between them. The CDR3 consists of 17 residues. CDR1 is SGDLS, CDR2 YYNGEE, per germline. The CDR3 loop reads CASSGASDWSYNSPLHF. The CDR3 DNA follows: TGTGCCAGCAGCGGAGCGTCTGATTGGTCCTATAATTCACCCCTCCACTTT.

The V and J genes are TRBV19 and TRBJ1-6, with no clear D. The V end was cut by 5 bases, the J end by 5 bases, with 16 bases between. CDR1 and CDR2 from the germline V gene are LNHDA and SQIVND (reference sequence). CDR3 size: 16 residues. The CDR3 protein is CASSPREGLNNSPLHF. Written as DNA, the CDR3 is TGTGCCAGTAGTCCAAGGGAGGGATTAAATAATTCACCCCTCCACTTT.

The gene calls are TRBV6-2 or TRBV6-3 and TRBJ1-3; the D is unclear. The CDR3 length is 15 residues. V was shortened by 5 bases and J by 0 bases, with 11 bases between the two germline ends. Germline V gives CDR1 MNHEY, CDR2 SVGEGT. CDR3 loop: CASSPGVSSGNTIYF. In DNA, the CDR3 is TGTGCCAGCAGTCCCGGGGTCAGCTCTGGAAACACCATATATTTT.

The V and J genes are TRBV15 and TRBJ1-6, with 8 bases lining up with TRBD1. This CDR3 spans 14 amino acids. With 3 bases clipped from V and 8 bases from J, the junction kept 3 bases outside the gene matches. The germline V gene has CDR1 LNHNV and CDR2 YYDKDF (reference sequence). The CDR3 bases are TGTGCCACCAGCAGGTTGGACAGGGATTCACCCCTCCACTTT. Translating it yields CATSRLDRDSPLHF. The whole variable domain, filled in from reference TRBV15 and TRBJ1-6, reads DAMVIQNPRYQVTQFGKPVTLSCSQTLNHNVMYWYQQKSSQAPKLLFHYYDKDFNNEADTPDNFQSRRPNTSFCFLDIRSPGLGDTAMYLCATSRLDRDSPLHFGNGTRLTVT.